The rows below give T cell receptor beta chains drawn from one sample of a study of T cell repertoires in cytomegalovirus infection. No antigen has been identified for these receptors. MiXCR, run by TCRdb on the reads, gives a single entry per CDR3 protein. Of roughly 990,000 distinct CDR3 sequences in the sample, approximately 30% were seen once. Sample: cultured CD8+ T cells from PBMCs, taken from culture after CMV antigen stimulation. These receptors were taken from a human donor in good health (CMV status not recorded). Some clones in this sample may be carry-over from other donors' samples. CDR3s include the opening cysteine and the closing phenylalanine or tryptophan. The D gene is left open where the match is weak. For some rows the clone size is stated as once, few or many, or as a class when expanded; others skip it.

CDR3aa | CDR3nt | abundance | d_gene | v_gene | len | j_gene
CASSLGWTGRTEAFF | TGTGCCAGCAGCTTAGGCTGGACAGGGAGAACTGAAGCTTTCTTT | . | TRBD1 | TRBV11-2 | 15 | TRBJ1-1
CASSGRVAGVQGETQYF | TGTGCCAGCAGCGGAAGAGTAGCGGGGGTTCAAGGAGAGACCCAGTACTTC | many | TRBD2 | TRBV7-8 | 17 | TRBJ2-5
CASSILPAEDYGYTF | TGTGCCAGTAGTATACTCCCCGCGGAGGACTATGGCTACACCTTC | few | . | TRBV19 | 15 | TRBJ1-2
CASSLTSRRNTEAFF | TGTGCCAGCAGCTTAACATCCAGAAGGAACACTGAAGCTTTCTTT | few | . | TRBV7-2 | 15 | TRBJ1-1
CASSLDGTQETQYF | TGTGCTAGCAGTCTGGACGGGACACAAGAGACCCAGTACTTC | few | . | TRBV7-7 | 14 | TRBJ2-5
CSVEESRTAFF | TGCAGCGTTGAAGAGAGCAGGACAGCTTTCTTT | . | . | TRBV29-1 | 11 | TRBJ1-1
CASSEALGSWDGSVDVGYTF | TGTGCCAGCAGTGAAGCGCTTGGCAGTTGGGATGGGTCGGTAGATGTTGGCTACACCTTC | . | . | TRBV2 | 20 | TRBJ1-2
CASSYSGTLFAETQYF | TGTGCCAGCAGCTATTCCGGGACACTTTTTGCGGAGACCCAGTACTTC | many | . | TRBV7-2 | 16 | TRBJ2-5
CASRPVGSYGYTF | TGTGCCAGCAGGCCCGTGGGATCCTATGGCTACACCTTC | . | . | TRBV27 | 13 | TRBJ1-2
CASSFAPGGLSNYGYTF | TGTGCCAGCAGCTTCGCCCCGGGGGGCCTCTCTAACTATGGCTACACCTTC | many | . | TRBV7-6 | 17 | TRBJ1-2
CASSFGGASEQYF | TGTGCCAGCAGTTTCGGGGGGGCATCCGAGCAGTACTTC | . | TRBD2 | TRBV27 | 13 | TRBJ2-7
CASSARDRGSGNTIYF | TGTGCCAGCAGCGCGCGGGACAGAGGTTCCGGAAACACCATATATTTT | . | TRBD1 | TRBV7-2 | 16 | TRBJ1-3
CASSESGAAYGYTF | TGTGCCAGCAGTGAATCAGGGGCTGCCTATGGCTACACCTTC | few | . | TRBV6-8 | 14 | TRBJ1-2
CASSMDRWGDQPQHF | TGTGCCAGTAGTATGGACCGGTGGGGGGATCAGCCCCAGCATTTT | few | . | TRBV19 | 15 | TRBJ1-5
CSARVEGLQGVKDSPLHF | TGCAGTGCTAGAGTAGAGGGTCTTCAGGGGGTCAAGGATTCACCCCTCCACTTT | . | TRBD1 | TRBV20-1 | 18 | TRBJ1-6
CASSLAWGGDEQYF | TGTGCCAGCAGCTTAGCGTGGGGGGGAGACGAGCAGTACTTC | many | TRBD2 | TRBV7-6 | 14 | TRBJ2-7
CASSYHPDSRDGYTF | TGTGCCAGCAGTTACCACCCGGACTCACGAGATGGCTACACCTTC | . | . | TRBV6-6 | 15 | TRBJ1-2
CASSLVQGATDTQYF | TGTGCCAGCAGTTTAGTCCAGGGGGCAACAGATACGCAGTATTTT | many | TRBD1 | TRBV12-3/TRBV12-4 | 15 | TRBJ2-3
CSVARGHQHF | TGCAGCGTTGCAAGGGGCCACCAGCATTTT | . | . | TRBV29-1 | 10 | TRBJ1-5
CASSLAVHKNTGELFF | TGTGCCAGCAGTTTAGCCGTCCATAAGAACACCGGGGAGCTGTTTTTT | many | . | TRBV12-3/TRBV12-4 | 16 | TRBJ2-2
CASSARDTLYNEQFF | TGTGCCAGCAGTGCCCGGGACACCCTTTACAATGAGCAGTTCTTC | few | . | TRBV6-1 | 15 | TRBJ2-1
CATSPRSSDEQFF | TGTGCCACCAGCCCCAGGTCAAGCGATGAGCAGTTCTTC | . | . | TRBV15 | 13 | TRBJ2-1
CASSKDRAYTGELFF | TGTGCCAGCAGCAAGGACAGGGCTTACACCGGGGAGCTGTTTTTT | . | TRBD1 | TRBV5-5 | 15 | TRBJ2-2